These 25 T cell receptor beta chains were all obtained from the same sample, sequenced in a study of Ad26.COV2.S vaccination and SARS-CoV-2 variants. Method: immunoSEQ multiplex PCR; TCRdb's copy keeps in-frame clones and lacks some. This table has 290,000 or so clones, 80% to 90% appearing once. Specified treatment: over 15 received Ad26.COV2.S at low or high dose, single or two shots; 5 received placebo; per-sample allocation not given. Sampling was done on day 63 after the first vaccine or placebo injection. Source: peripheral blood, taken in a trial of Ad26.COV2.S vaccine versus placebo. The receptors were gathered from a person aged 18 to 65 who received the Ad26.COV2.S COVID-19 vaccine or a placebo.

V gene TRBV2 combines with J gene TRBJ2-5, with D hard to call. V was shortened by 9 bases and J by 5 bases, with 10 bases between the two germline ends. Per germline, CDR1 SNHLY and CDR2 FYNNEI. This CDR3 spans 11 amino acids. The CDR3 DNA follows: TGTGCCAGTACCTACGCGGAGACCCAGTACTTC. Translating gives CASTYAETQYF.

The chain carries TRBV4-1 and TRBJ2-3, with 10 bases fitting TRBD2. The CDR3 is made up of 15 amino acids. With V trimmed by 5 bases and J by 1 base, 3 bases remained unmatched. Germline CDR1 and CDR2: MGHRA and YSYEKL. The CDR3 reads CASSLAGGRTDTQYF. In nucleotides, the CDR3 is TGCGCCAGCAGCTTAGCGGGGGGCCGCACAGATACGCAGTATTTT.

The genes are TRBV5-5 and TRBJ2-2; D is unclear. V lost 4 bases and J 0 bases, leaving 13 bases between the germline ends. The CDR3 is made up of 16 amino acids. Germline V lookup: CDR1 SGHKS, CDR2 YYEKEE (reference sequence). The CDR3 nucleotides read TGTGCCAGCAGCATGGAACTTTATTCGAACACCGGGGAGCTGTTTTTT. Protein sequence: CASSMELYSNTGELFF.

The J gene is TRBJ2-1, the V gene TRBV19, with D hard to call. The germline V gene has CDR1 LNHDA and CDR2 SQIVND (reference sequence). V was cut by 5 bases and J by 0 bases, with 8 bases left in between. The CDR3 has 14 amino acids. The CDR3 DNA reads TGTGCCAGTAGTTTCCGGAGCTCCTACAATGAGCAGTTCTTC. Protein: CASSFRSSYNEQFF.

On this clone: The junction shows a germline mismatch at one end, possibly a read error. The chain uses TRBV6-1 and TRBJ2-3; D might be TRBD2 (6 bases). Germline V lookup: CDR1 MNHNS, CDR2 SASEGT. The CDR3 is 15 residues long. The CDR3, as DNA: TGTGCCAGCACTGAAGACGGGGGTAGCACAGATACGCAGTATTTT. Protein product: CASTEDGGSTDTQYF.

This clone was counted a single time. The chain joins TRBV15 to TRBJ2-5, with 7 bases matching TRBD1. Trimming took 3 bases from V and 5 from J; bases not matched to a gene: 9. Germline V gene data show CDR1 as LNHNV and CDR2 as YYDKDF (reference sequence). There are 15 residues in the CDR3. The CDR3 coding sequence is TGTGCCACCAGCAGGGGACAGCAACACGGGGAGACCCAGTACTTC. Its translation: CATSRGQQHGETQYF.

The chain uses TRBV5-1 and TRBJ1-2; unclear D gene. The CDR3 runs 15 residues. The V end was cut by 1 base, the J end by 1 base, with 11 bases between. The germline V gene encodes CDR1 SGHRS and CDR2 YFSETQ. Written as DNA, the CDR3 is TGCGCCAGCAGCTTGTACGGTCGCGATAACTATGGCTACACCTTC. Its protein product is CASSLYGRDNYGYTF.

The chain has TRBV7-2 and TRBJ1-5, with a tentative D call TRBD1 (5 bases). The CDR3 is 18 residues long. With 4 bases removed from V and 3 bases from J, the gap between germline ends came to 22 bases. The germline V gene has CDR1 SGHTA and CDR2 FQGNSA. The CDR3 DNA follows: TGTGCCAGCAGCTCCGGCCTCGGGGCCCGAACTCTCAATCAGCCCCAGCATTTT. Amino acid sequence: CASSSGLGARTLNQPQHF.

The chain carries TRBV27 and TRBJ1-1; no clear D. Germline V gives CDR1 MNHEY, CDR2 SMNVEV (reference sequence). The CDR3 sequence is 13 residues long. With 5 bases removed from V and 3 bases from J, the gap between germline ends came to 10 bases. In DNA, the CDR3 is TGTGCCAGCAGTCTTACATACGACACTGAAGCTTTCTTT. Its translation is CASSLTYDTEAFF.

This chain connects TRBV18 to TRBJ2-3; 9 nucleotides match TRBD2. V was clipped by 3 bases and J by 0 bases; unmatched bases: 19. Germline V gene data show CDR1 as KGHSH and CDR2 as LQKENI. The CDR3 runs 21 residues. The chain's CDR3 is CASSPRPRRTVAGASTDTQYF. The DNA for the CDR3 is TGTGCCAGCTCACCCCGGCCTAGACGCACTGTAGCGGGGGCTAGCACAGATACGCAGTATTTT.

This chain connects TRBV29-1 to TRBJ1-2; D is perhaps TRBD1 (6 bases). V was trimmed by 6 bases and J by 6 bases, leaving 17 bases between them. The CDR3 consists of 13 residues. CDR1 is SQVTM, CDR2 ANQGSEA, per germline. In nucleotides, the CDR3 is TGCAGCGTGGGGGGGGACAAGGGCAATGGCTACACCTTC. This encodes CSVGGDKGNGYTF. Combining the CDR3 with reference TRBV29-1 and TRBJ1-2 gives the whole variable domain SAVISQKPSRDICQRGTSLTIQCQVDSQVTMMFWYRQQPGQSLTLIATANQGSEATYESGFVIDKFPISRPNLTFSTLTVSNMSPEDSSIYLCSVGGDKGNGYTFGSGTRLTVV.

V gene TRBV30 combines with J gene TRBJ2-7, with 7 bases fitting TRBD1. Germline V gene lookup returns CDR1 GTSNPN and CDR2 SVGIG (reference sequence). The CDR3 runs to 18 residues. With 1 base clipped from V and 3 bases from J, the junction kept 18 bases outside the gene matches. The CDR3 DNA sequence: TGTGCCTGGAGTGCGGAGGAGTGGGTAAGGCAGGGGGTCTACGAGCAGTACTTC. The encoded protein is CAWSAEEWVRQGVYEQYF. The full variable domain, its missing parts supplied by reference TRBV30 and TRBJ2-7, is SQTIHQWPATLVQPVGSPLSLECTVEGTSNPNLYWYRQAAGRGLQLLFYSVGIGQISSEVPQNLSASRPQDRQFILSSKKLLLSDSGFYLCAWSAEEWVRQGVYEQYFGPGTRLTVT.

The chain is built from TRBV6-1 and TRBJ2-1; weak D call: TRBD1 (5 bases). CDR3 size: 16 residues. CDR1 and CDR2 from the germline V gene are MNHNS and SASEGT. Trimming took 2 bases from V and 2 from J, leaving 13 bases between them. The CDR3 loop is CASSELHRRTYNEQFF. CDR3 nucleotide sequence: TGTGCCAGCAGTGAATTGCACAGGAGAACCTACAATGAGCAGTTCTTC.

The CDR3 sequence: CASSQGSTGNTIYF. CDR3 nucleotides: TGTGCCAGCAGCCAGGGCTCCACTGGAAACACCATATATTTT. The genes are TRBV4-2 and TRBJ1-3; D remains unclear. CDR1 LGHNA and CDR2 YNFKEQ come from the germline V gene. This CDR3 is built from 14 residues. V was clipped by 3 bases and J by 2 bases, with 8 bases between them.

The rearrangement links TRBV6-1 to TRBJ1-5; D unclear. CDR1 is MNHNS and CDR2 is SASEGT in the germline V gene. V was cut by 3 bases and J by 0 bases, with 9 bases left in between. This CDR3 has 15 amino acids. CDR3: CASSDGRYSNQPQHF. In DNA, the CDR3 is TGTGCCAGCAGTGATGGCAGGTATAGCAATCAGCCCCAGCATTTT.

The gene calls are TRBV15 and TRBJ2-1, with 14 nucleotides matching TRBD2. The CDR3 covers 19 residues. After removal of 9 bases from V and 3 bases from J, the junction contained 16 bases not matched to a gene. CDR1 and CDR2 (germline): LNHNV, YYDKDF (reference sequence). The CDR3 region is CATRDHRGLAGENYNEQFF. CDR3 sequence (DNA): TGTGCCACTAGGGACCATAGGGGACTAGCGGGAGAGAACTACAATGAGCAGTTCTTC.

The chain links TRBV19 to TRBJ2-1, with 7 bases that match TRBD2. From germline, CDR1 is LNHDA and CDR2 SQIVND (reference sequence). The V gene end was trimmed by 6 bases and the J gene end by 3 bases; junction bases not matched to a gene: 8. CDR3 length equals 15 residues. Here the CDR3 DNA reads TGTGCCAGTAGCCCCCCCGGCGGGGGCTACAATGAGCAGTTCTTC. Its translation is CASSPPGGGYNEQFF.

The chain has TRBV4-3 and TRBJ2-1; 7 bases agree with TRBD2. V gave up 1 base and J gave up 5 bases; unmatched junction bases: 5. The germline gives CDR1 LGHNA, CDR2 YSLEER. The CDR3 spans 15 residues. The CDR3 region is CASSQGGGGDNEQFF. The CDR3 nucleotides are TGCGCCAGCAGCCAAGGCGGGGGAGGGGACAATGAGCAGTTCTTC.

This chain links TRBV6-5 with TRBJ2-1; 9 bases line up with TRBD2. V shed 2 bases, J shed 8 bases, and the junction held 7 bases outside the gene matches. The germline CDR1 and CDR2 sequences are MNHEY and SVGAGI. The CDR3 is 15 amino acids. The CDR3 is CASSYMLAGTHEQFF. In DNA, the CDR3 is TGTGCCAGCAGTTACATGCTAGCGGGGACCCATGAGCAGTTCTTC.

J is TRBJ1-2 and V is TRBV28; 8 positions match TRBD1. The CDR3 covers 14 residues. V trimming: 3 bases; J trimming: 8 bases; junction bases outside the gene matches: 8. Germline assignment: CDR1 MDHEN and CDR2 SYDVKM. The CDR3 coding sequence is TGTGCCAGCAGTTTGATTACAGGGGGTCGAGGCTACACCTTC. This encodes CASSLITGGRGYTF.

V gene TRBV10-3 combines with J gene TRBJ2-6; D unresolved. From germline, CDR1 is ENHRY and CDR2 SYGVKD. V gave up 10 bases and J gave up 2 bases, with 15 bases separating them. This CDR3 contains 15 residues. In nucleotides, the CDR3 is TGTGCCACAAACGAGCCGGAGACTGGGGCCAACGTCCTGACTTTC. Translated: CATNEPETGANVLTF.

This chain joins TRBV5-1 and TRBJ2-3, with D perhaps matching TRBD1 or TRBD2 (5 bases each). V shed 0 bases and J shed 3 bases, with 11 bases lying between them. The CDR3 runs to 15 residues. Per germline, CDR1 SGHRS and CDR2 YFSETQ. CDR3 region: CASSLAGQGTDTQYF. The CDR3 DNA is TGCGCCAGCAGCTTGGCGGGGCAGGGAACAGATACGCAGTATTTT.

This clone was seen a few times. The rearrangement uses TRBV5-1 and TRBJ1-1, with a possible D match to TRBD1 (6 bases). There are 15 residues in the CDR3. V lost 7 bases and J lost 1, with 17 bases in between. CDR1 and CDR2 (germline): SGHRS, YFSETQ. The CDR3 DNA follows: TGCGCCAGCGGACCGATCGAACAGGGGAACACTGAAGCTTTCTTT. Protein product: CASGPIEQGNTEAFF.

V is TRBV28 and J is TRBJ2-7; D is perhaps TRBD1 (7 bases). Germline-derived CDR1 and CDR2 are MDHEN and SYDVKM. Trimming stripped 1 base from V and 5 bases from J, with 15 bases between. The CDR3 runs 15 residues. The CDR3 DNA reads as TGTGCCAGCAGTTTATTACGGAGGGGGCATAACGAGCAGTACTTC. It is translated as CASSLLRRGHNEQYF.

The chain joins TRBV29-1 to TRBJ2-1; TRBD2 matches at 16 bases. Germline CDR1 reads SQVTM; CDR2 reads ANQGSEA. V dropped 3 bases and J dropped 9; count of bases not matched to a gene: 5. The length of the CDR3 is 15 residues. The CDR3 sequence is CSVDPGLAGGSEQFF. DNA of the CDR3: TGCAGCGTTGATCCGGGACTAGCGGGAGGGAGTGAGCAGTTCTTC.